Below are 14 T cell receptor beta chains sequenced from a single sample in a study of cytomegalovirus exposure and HLA in healthy donors. The PCR contained 60 Vbeta and 13 Jbeta primers. Sequenced by immunoSEQ multiplex PCR; TCRdb stores in-frame clones only, minus some. The sample holds about 53,000 clones. Sequenced sample: PBMCs. The receptor set was obtained from a woman between 18 and 30 years old in good health and CMV-seronegative.

The CDR3 DNA sequence: TGTGCCAGCCAGGGGGTTGTGGCCAACGTCCTGACTTTC. Encoded protein: CASQGVVANVLTF. This chain connects TRBV19 to TRBJ2-6; the match to TRBD1 covers 7 bases. V dropped 9 bases and J dropped 6; count of bases not matched to a gene: 5. CDR1 is LNHDA and CDR2 is SQIVND in the germline V gene (reference sequence). The CDR3 sequence is 13 residues long.

V usage is TRBV4-2 and J usage is TRBJ1-4, with TRBD1 identical over 7 bases. Unmatched junction bases numbered 18, after V lost 3 bases and J lost 8 bases. Germline V gene sequence: CDR1 LGHNA, CDR2 YNFKEQ. There are 18 residues in the CDR3. CDR3 sequence (DNA): TGTGCCAGCAGCCACACACAACAAGGGGGGAAAGGGGGCGAAAAACTGTTTTTT. Translating gives CASSHTQQGGKGGEKLFF.

V is TRBV18 and J is TRBJ2-7; 9 positions match TRBD2. V lost 3 bases and J lost 4; bases outside the gene matches: 1. The length of the CDR3 is 13 residues. In germline, CDR1 is KGHSH, CDR2 LQKENI. Here the CDR3 reads CASSPGLAYEQYF. For the CDR3, the DNA is TGTGCCAGCTCACCGGGACTAGCTTACGAGCAGTACTTC.

The chain links TRBV7-8 to TRBJ2-1, with D possibly TRBD2 on 6 matching bases. V was pared by 8 bases and J by 7 bases, with 24 bases between. Germline V gene sequence: CDR1 SGHVS, CDR2 FQNEAQ. The CDR3 runs to 16 residues. DNA of the CDR3: TGTGCCAGCCTCTCGGGGGACCGGACCTGGGGGAATGAGCAGTTCTTC. Amino acid sequence: CASLSGDRTWGNEQFF.

This chain joins TRBV5-1 and TRBJ1-2, with 12 bases identical to TRBD1. This CDR3 comprises 15 residues. Germline loops: CDR1 SGHRS, CDR2 YFSETQ. Trimming at V came to 2 bases and at J to 3 bases, leaving 2 bases not matched to a gene. The CDR3 protein is CASSFGTGGYYGYTF. As DNA, the CDR3 is TGCGCCAGCAGCTTCGGGACAGGGGGCTACTATGGCTACACCTTC.

V usage is TRBV5-1 and J usage is TRBJ2-7, with D possibly matching TRBD2 (5 bases). This CDR3 comprises 14 residues. Germline CDR1 reads SGHRS; CDR2 reads YFSETQ. V lost 2 bases and J 5 bases, leaving 14 bases between the germline ends. The CDR3 DNA is TGCGCCAGCAGCTTTTCGAGGAAGGAGGACGAGCAGTACTTC. It yields the protein CASSFSRKEDEQYF.

J is TRBJ1-2 and V is TRBV6-6; weak D call: TRBD1 (6 bases). The ends were cut back, 3 bases at V and 6 bases at J, with 14 bases in the middle. CDR1 and CDR2 from the germline V gene are MNHNY and SVGAGI (reference sequence). The CDR3 has 14 residues. The CDR3 loop reads CASSYQGQVNGYTF. CDR3 sequence (DNA): TGTGCCAGCAGTTATCAGGGACAAGTAAATGGCTACACCTTC.

The chain combines TRBV10-2 with TRBJ1-5; the D is unclear. There are 16 residues in the CDR3. The V end was cut by 3 bases, the J end by 1 base, with 13 bases between. From germline, CDR1 is WSHSY and CDR2 SAAADI. The CDR3 protein is CASSDLSLRSNQPQHF. In nucleotides, the CDR3 is TGCGCCAGCAGTGACCTAAGTCTCAGGAGCAATCAGCCCCAGCATTTT.

V usage is TRBV5-1 and J usage is TRBJ2-3; D perhaps matches TRBD1 (5 bases). Trimming removed 0 bases from V and 6 bases from J, with 17 bases in between. The CDR3 extends over 16 amino acids. Germline loops: CDR1 SGHRS, CDR2 YFSETQ. The CDR3 loop is CASSLGGGTGPDTQYF. Written as DNA, the CDR3 is TGCGCCAGCAGCTTGGGGGGCGGCACAGGTCCCGATACGCAGTATTTT. Full variable domain (remainder filled in from reference TRBV5-1 and TRBJ2-3): KAGVTQTPRYLIKTRGQQVTLSCSPISGHRSVSWYQQTPGQGLQFLFEYFSETQRNKGNFPGRFSGRQFSNSRSEMNVSTLELGDSALYLCASSLGGGTGPDTQYFGPGTRLTVL.

V and J are TRBV11-3 and TRBJ2-1, with a tentative D call TRBD2 (5 bases). The germline V gene encodes CDR1 SGHNT and CDR2 YENEEA. V was trimmed by 6 bases and J by 3 bases, leaving 12 bases between them. The CDR3 has 14 residues. In nucleotides, the CDR3 is TGTGCCAGCAGTCACCTAAGCGGCTACAATGAGCAGTTCTTC. Translated, it gives CASSHLSGYNEQFF.

The V call is TRBV5-1, the J call TRBJ1-1; the D gene is possibly TRBD1 (6 bases). This CDR3 has 13 residues. Trimming removed 5 bases at V and 1 base at J, with 9 bases between. The germline CDR1 and CDR2 sequences are SGHRS and YFSETQ. The CDR3 spells CASRGQPNTEAFF. CDR3 in DNA: TGCGCCAGCAGAGGACAGCCGAACACTGAAGCTTTCTTT.

The V and J genes are TRBV19 and TRBJ2-3; a weak D match, TRBD1 (5 bases). This CDR3 contains 14 residues. From germline, CDR1 is LNHDA and CDR2 SQIVND (reference sequence). Trimming shortened V by 4 bases and J by 4 bases, and 12 bases separated the two germline ends. CDR3 bases: TGTGCCAGTAGTACAATCGGCAGGGCAGATACGCAGTATTTT. This encodes CASSTIGRADTQYF.

This chain joins TRBV18 and TRBJ2-7; tentatively, D is TRBD1 (6 bases). CDR1 and CDR2 from the germline V gene are KGHSH and LQKENI. CDR3 length: 14 amino acids. The V gene lost 6 bases and the J gene lost 3 bases, with 15 bases spanning the gap. CDR3 sequence (DNA): TGTGCCAGCTCTCTGACAGGTCGCGACTACGAGCAGTACTTC. It yields the protein CASSLTGRDYEQYF. The full variable domain, in which reference TRBV18 and TRBJ2-7 provide the parts outside the CDR3, is NAGVMQNPRHLVRRRGQEARLRCSPMKGHSHVYWYRQLPEEGLKFMVYLQKENIIDESGMPKERFSAEFPKEGPSILRIQQVVRGDSAAYFCASSLTGRDYEQYFGPGTRLTVT.

The chain uses TRBV5-1 and TRBJ1-1, with D possibly matching TRBD1 (6 bases). Looked up from germline, CDR1 is SGHRS and CDR2 is YFSETQ. Trimming stripped 4 bases from V and 4 bases from J, with 11 bases between. This CDR3 region has 13 residues. CDR3 bases: TGCGCCAGCAGCACCGACAGGAGCACTGAAGCTTTCTTT. Residues: CASSTDRSTEAFF.